This T cell receptor beta chain is drawn from a study of shared clonotypes between healthy human individuals. Trimming took 4 bases from V and 2 from J, leaving 12 bases between them. Germline values: CDR1 SNHLY, CDR2 FYNNEI. The CDR3 is 15 residues long. CD45RO negativity and positive selection for CCR7 defined naive CD8 cells, a population that excluded terminally differentiated effector memory CD45RA+ cells. Clones were sequenced by immunoSEQ multiplex PCR, and TCRdb holds only the in-frame ones, with some missing. The table has some 1,900,000 clones, roughly 94% seen once. The clonotype comes from a man aged 18-30 years in good health. The rearrangement joins TRBV2 to TRBJ1-5; D remains ambiguous. The sample consisted of naive CD8+ T cells sorted from blood. The CDR3 sequence: CASSGGREGNQPQHF. CDR3 in DNA: TGTGCCAGCAGTGGGGGAAGGGAGGGCAATCAGCCCCAGCATTTT.